The 7 T cell receptor beta chains below all came from one sample that was sequenced in a study of synovial regulatory T cells in juvenile arthritis. Produced via immunoSEQ multiplex PCR; TCRdb's table is partial and in-frame only. The listing records more than 7,500 clones. Sequencing was done on a sample of Treg cells from blood. The subset here: remaining (HLA-DR-negative) circulating blood Treg cells. The receptors were sampled from a donor younger than 30 with juvenile idiopathic arthritis.

The CDR3 sequence: CASSAWTQGEKLFF. The rearrangement uses TRBV7-9 and TRBJ1-4. The V gene's germline CDR1 is SEHNR and CDR2 FQNEAQ (reference sequence). The CDR3 is made up of 14 amino acids. The DNA is not on file.

The V call is TRBV7-8, the J call TRBJ1-1; TCRdb indicates TRBD1, and absent DNA this call remains unverified. CDR3 length: 16 residues. DNA is not recorded here. Germline values: CDR1 SGHVS, CDR2 FQNEAQ. The CDR3 sequence is CASSPTGIYANTEAFF.

V and J are TRBV6-5 and TRBJ2-7; the TRBD2 assignment by TCRdb is unverifiable without DNA. This CDR3 contains 14 residues. The nucleotide record is missing. The V gene's germline CDR1 is MNHEY and CDR2 SVGAGI. CDR3 region: CASSSVLAGYEQYF.

The J gene is TRBJ1-5, the V gene TRBV4-3. Germline-derived CDR1 and CDR2 are LGHNA and YSLEER. The CDR3 length is 14 residues. No DNA accompanies this entry. CDR3 protein: CASTPTQRNQPQHF.

The V and J genes are TRBV4-1 and TRBJ1-2. Per the germline V gene, CDR1 is MGHRA and CDR2 is YSYEKL. This CDR3 has 16 residues. The record lacks a DNA sequence. The CDR3: CASSQEAVGVRVSYTF.

The chain recombines TRBV7-3 with TRBJ1-2; TCRdb proposes TRBD1, but this gene call is untestable without DNA. CDR3 size: 15 residues. DNA for this receptor is not on file. From germline, CDR1 is SGHTA and CDR2 FQGTGA. This CDR3 is CASSFRDSANYGYTF.

The chain recombines TRBV7-2 with TRBJ2-3; TCRdb indicates TRBD2, and absent DNA this call remains unverified. This CDR3 has 15 residues. No DNA accompanies this entry. Germline CDR1 SGHTA, CDR2 FQGNSA. This CDR3 is CASSLVGLAGDTQYF.